This is a list of T cell receptor beta chains from one sample in a study of T-cell memory formation after mild COVID-19. TCRdb ran MiXCR on the 5' RACE reads and lists one entry per CDR3 protein. The table shows around 310,000 distinct CDR3 sequences, with roughly an eighth occurring only once. The material sequenced was PBMCs or a T cell subset sorted from them (not recorded which). These TCRs come from a man aged 18 to 29 who had mild COVID-19 (a few samples of this study predate the infection). Cell type and time point are not known. Each CDR3 is given with its conserved first and last residue. Each record gives: J gene, V gene, CDR3 protein.

>TRBJ1-1|TRBV6-2/TRBV6-3
CASSPQVPTEAFF
>TRBJ2-5|TRBV5-1
CASSLGPGAGEETQYF
>TRBJ1-5|TRBV7-2
CASSLEGRVDQPQHF
>TRBJ2-7|TRBV20-1
CSARDPTSGGYEQYF
>TRBJ1-5|TRBV27
CASSFQWGDQPQHF
>TRBJ2-7|TRBV12-3/TRBV12-4
CASSPQGAGEQYF
>TRBJ2-5|TRBV2
CVWYAGLQETQYF
>TRBJ2-3|TRBV29-1
CSVPGRVAGAPDTQYF
>TRBJ1-2|TRBV20-1
CSASEASRGYTF
>TRBJ2-1|TRBV28
CASRRAEQFF
>TRBJ2-2|TRBV7-9
CASSFWGNTGELFF
>TRBJ1-2|TRBV20-1
CSATELGDWNYGYTF
>TRBJ2-5|TRBV7-2
CASSLDLNIVEHGTQYF
>TRBJ2-5|TRBV9
CASSAGSGQETQYF
>TRBJ1-2|TRBV9
CASRRDDSTGYTF
>TRBJ1-2|TRBV3-1
CASSQATGGRDGYTF
>TRBJ2-1|TRBV18
CASSRPPPMDEQFF
>TRBJ1-6|TRBV6-5
CASSYGTDRRPLHF
>TRBJ1-2|TRBV29-1
CSVTGDSDGNYGYTF
>TRBJ1-2|TRBV30
CASQGFNYGYTF
>TRBJ2-1|TRBV4-3
CASSQDRDRGYNEQFF
>TRBJ2-3|TRBV6-2/TRBV6-3
CASRDYLEPRSTDTQYF
>TRBJ1-2|TRBV12-3/TRBV12-4
CASRTTGNYGYTF
>TRBJ2-1|TRBV7-6
CASSEYGGGWFF
>TRBJ2-3|TRBV5-1
CASSLVLGSGDTQYF
>TRBJ2-3|TRBV7-6
CASSLVGTSGINTQYF
>TRBJ2-2|TRBV4-3
CASSLMTGATGELFF
>TRBJ1-1|TRBV20-1
CSARDRSVGLNTEAFF
>TRBJ2-3|TRBV20-1
CSARDDGTSGGLGTQYF
>TRBJ1-4|TRBV29-1
CSVEDPGQWGEKLFF
>TRBJ2-3|TRBV4-3
CASSQDPAGVSTDTQYF
>TRBJ2-5|TRBV9
CASSVAGQETQYF
>TRBJ2-7|TRBV5-1
CASSFSVTAYEQYF
>TRBJ1-3|TRBV20-1
CSAFMPRGRNTIYF
>TRBJ1-4|TRBV7-9
CASSFGQGWNEKLFF
>TRBJ2-7|TRBV7-9
CASSSGNEQYF
>TRBJ1-1|TRBV5-1
CASQRGDGDTEAFF
>TRBJ2-3|TRBV2
CASSELGAAGTQYF
>TRBJ2-1|TRBV5-1
CASSGDGTGGRGEQFF
>TRBJ1-1|TRBV19
CASSKAGGPNTEAFF
>TRBJ2-5|TRBV5-1
CASSLGDRVGETQYF
>TRBJ2-1|TRBV7-6
CASGTGDNEQFF
>TRBJ1-2|TRBV6-5
CASSYVPAGSYGYTF
>TRBJ2-1|TRBV20-1
CSARVGSYNEQFF
>TRBJ2-5|TRBV14
CASSEWTSGSKTQYF
>TRBJ2-5|TRBV6-6
CASSSDGGQETQYF
>TRBJ2-2|TRBV5-4
CASSFGPSGGAIGELFF
>TRBJ2-5|TRBV3-1
CASSWTGLAGAETQYF
>TRBJ1-1|TRBV9
CASSPLAGNTEAFF
>TRBJ2-5|TRBV5-1
CASIPSGSETQYF
>TRBJ1-1|TRBV4-3
CASSPPGVERGAFF
>TRBJ2-2|TRBV27
CASSLSLGGTGELFF
>TRBJ1-1|TRBV27
CASTRGVGISTEAFF
>TRBJ2-5|TRBV20-1
CSASGTSGGETQYF
>TRBJ1-5|TRBV28
CASMRGGQPQHF